This T cell receptor beta chain comes out of a study of T-cell reconstitution after alpha-beta-depleted transplantation in children. Library preparation (for TCRbeta) was performed with unique molecular identifiers. MiXCR, run by TCRdb on the PCR reads, gives a single entry per CDR3 protein. The sample has about 830,000 distinct CDR3 sequences; 16% are singletons. The CDR3 runs 13 residues. CDR1 is DFQATT, CDR2 SNEGSKA, per germline (reference sequence). Study-level findings and limits: A year post-transplant, T-cell counts and diversity derived mostly from newly produced T cells. Some patients' high day-60 TCRbeta diversity was attributed to recipient cells surviving conditioning. Expanded graft clones numbering several hundred reportedly gave rise to alpha-beta T cells about two months after transplant.

To note about this clonotype: The antigen remains undetermined. A junction boundary mismatches the germline segment, possibly from a read error.

The V gene is TRBV20-1, the J gene TRBJ1-5; 9 bases agree with TRBD1. The sample in question was PBMCs, mostly from graft donor cells, obtained 360 days after TCRalphabeta/CD19-depleted stem cell transplant. The receptor was derived from a male patient under 18 who had a stem cell transplant for acute lymphoblastic leukemia, so the T cells may come from the graft donor. CDR3 sequence (DNA): TGCAGTACTAGGACAGGGGGCAATCAGCCCCAGCATTTT. Its protein product is CSTRTGGNQPQHF.